The next 9 T cell receptor beta chains were all read from a single sample in a study of control samples from healthy donors and cancer patients. Clones were read by immunoSEQ multiplex PCR, and TCRdb kept only the in-frame ones, dropping some. The sample carries about 94,000 clones, 90% recorded once. The sample comprised blood. The receptors here all came from a woman aged 18-35 years in good health.

The chain employs TRBV9 and TRBJ1-5; D is perhaps TRBD1 (5 bases). The CDR3 length is 15 residues. The V gene's germline CDR1 is SGDLS and CDR2 YYNGEE. Trimming pared 0 bases from V and 6 bases from J, leaving 13 bases between. As DNA, the CDR3 is TGTGCCAGCAGCGTAGAAGGGGTGGGCGGTCAGCCCCAGCATTTT. Protein sequence: CASSVEGVGGQPQHF.

J is TRBJ2-1 and V is TRBV27; a weak D match, TRBD1 (6 bases). The V and J ends lost 4 bases and 3 bases respectively, with 16 bases between them. In germline, CDR1 is MNHEY, CDR2 SMNVEV (reference sequence). The CDR3 runs 16 residues. CDR3 nucleotide sequence: TGTGCCAGCAGTTCTTCCGACAGGAAATTCTACAATGAGCAGTTCTTC. It encodes CASSSSDRKFYNEQFF.

The rearrangement links TRBV27 to TRBJ1-1; 9 bases align to TRBD1. CDR3 size: 12 residues. Germline CDR1 is MNHEY and CDR2 is SMNVEV (reference sequence). V was pared by 8 bases and J by 4 bases, with 2 bases of the junction left unmatched. The CDR3 protein is CASLTGGTEAFF. In nucleotides, the CDR3 is TGTGCCAGCCTGACAGGGGGCACTGAAGCTTTCTTT.

J is TRBJ2-7 and V is TRBV3-1 (or the pseudogene TRBV3-2); TRBD2 aligns across 8 bases. From germline, CDR1 is LGHDT and CDR2 YNNKEL (reference sequence). CDR3 length: 15 residues. The J segment lost 2 bases and the V segment lost 2 bases, leaving 5 bases of the junction unmatched. Here the CDR3 DNA reads TGTGCCAGCAGCCAATCTGTCGGGGGGGCCTACGAGCAGTACTTC. It codes for CASSQSVGGAYEQYF.

The count of this clone is one. V and J are TRBV3-1 (or the pseudogene TRBV3-2) and TRBJ2-5, with D unclear. Trimming took 4 bases from V and 3 from J, leaving 24 bases between them. The germline gives CDR1 LGHDT, CDR2 YNNKEL (reference sequence). This CDR3 contains 18 residues. The CDR3 sequence is CASSPLDMDPSAKETQYF. DNA for the CDR3: TGTGCCAGCAGCCCGTTAGATATGGACCCTTCTGCCAAAGAGACCCAGTACTTC.

About this clone: One junction end does not reproduce the germline sequence, and a read error may be involved. J is TRBJ1-3 and V is TRBV5-6, with a weak D call TRBD1 (5 bases). CDR1 and CDR2 (germline): SGHDT, YYEEEE. This CDR3 is 16 amino acids long. CDR3 DNA sequence: TGTGCCAGTAGCTTGGCCGGGGGACTCTCTGGAAACACCATATATTTT. It specifies CASSLAGGLSGNTIYF.

The chain uses TRBV19 and TRBJ2-5; 8 nucleotides align to TRBD1. The CDR3 loop spans 13 amino acids. J gave up 5 bases and V 1 base, and 0 bases lay outside the gene matches. Germline CDR1 reads LNHDA; CDR2 reads SQIVND (reference sequence). The CDR3 sequence: CASSIGQGETQYF. In nucleotides, the CDR3 is TGTGCCAGTAGTATAGGACAGGGGGAGACCCAGTACTTC.

The rearrangement uses TRBV5-1 and TRBJ1-1, with no clear D. Germline CDR1 is SGHRS and CDR2 is YFSETQ. The CDR3 is 13 amino acids. Trimming shortened V by 9 bases and J by 1 base, and 13 bases separated the two germline ends. Here the CDR3 reads CATTTGGNTEAFF. DNA of the CDR3: TGCGCCACTACGACTGGCGGGAACACTGAAGCTTTCTTT.

The rearrangement links TRBV5-1 to TRBJ2-2, with D possibly being TRBD2 (6 bases). The germline gives CDR1 SGHRS, CDR2 YFSETQ. Trimming cost V 0 bases and J 4 bases, with 13 bases left between them. This CDR3 comprises 16 residues. The CDR3 protein is CASSLDPGGGTGELFF. CDR3 nucleotides: TGCGCCAGCAGCTTGGATCCCGGGGGAGGCACCGGGGAGCTGTTTTTT.